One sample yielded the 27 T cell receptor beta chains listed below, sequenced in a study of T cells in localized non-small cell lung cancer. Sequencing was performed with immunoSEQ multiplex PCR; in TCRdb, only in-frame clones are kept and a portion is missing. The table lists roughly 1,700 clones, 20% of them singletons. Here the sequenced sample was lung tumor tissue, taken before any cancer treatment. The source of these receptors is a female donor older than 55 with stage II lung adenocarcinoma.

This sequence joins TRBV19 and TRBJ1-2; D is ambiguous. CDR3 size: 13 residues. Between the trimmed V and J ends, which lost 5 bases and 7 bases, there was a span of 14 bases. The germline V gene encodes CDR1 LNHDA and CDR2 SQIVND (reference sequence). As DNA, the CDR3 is TGTGCCAGTAGTCAAAGGCAAACCACTGGCTACACCTTC. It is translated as CASSQRQTTGYTF.

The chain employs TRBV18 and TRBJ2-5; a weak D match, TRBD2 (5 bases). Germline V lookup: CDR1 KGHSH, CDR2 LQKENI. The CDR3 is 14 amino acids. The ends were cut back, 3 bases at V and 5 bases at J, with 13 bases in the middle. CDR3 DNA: TGTGCCAGCTCACCCCCGGGGAAAGCCGAGACCCAGTACTTC. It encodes CASSPPGKAETQYF.

This CDR3 reads CSVEAGGSGAREQYF. The CDR3 coding sequence is TGCAGCGTTGAAGCAGGAGGTTCGGGTGCGAGGGAGCAGTACTTC. The chain uses TRBV29-1 and TRBJ2-7; a weak D match, TRBD2 (5 bases). V was cut by 1 base and J by 7 bases, with 20 bases left in between. Germline V gene sequence: CDR1 SQVTM, CDR2 ANQGSEA. The CDR3 contains 15 residues.

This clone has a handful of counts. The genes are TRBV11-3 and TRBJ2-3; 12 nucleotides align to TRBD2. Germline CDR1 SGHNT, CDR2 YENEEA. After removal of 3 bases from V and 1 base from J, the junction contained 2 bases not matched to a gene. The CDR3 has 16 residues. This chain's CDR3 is CASSLTSGSGTDTQYF. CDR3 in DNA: TGTGCCAGCAGCTTGACTAGCGGGAGTGGCACAGATACGCAGTATTTT.

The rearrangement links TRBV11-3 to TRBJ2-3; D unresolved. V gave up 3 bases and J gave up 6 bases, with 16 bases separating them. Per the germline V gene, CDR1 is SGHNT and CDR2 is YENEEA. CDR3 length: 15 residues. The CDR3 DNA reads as TGTGCCAGCAGCTTGGAAATGGCACGGATCGATACGCAGTATTTT. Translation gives CASSLEMARIDTQYF.

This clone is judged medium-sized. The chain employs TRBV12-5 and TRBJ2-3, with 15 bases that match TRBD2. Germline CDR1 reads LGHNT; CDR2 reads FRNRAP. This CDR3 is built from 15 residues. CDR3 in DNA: TGTGCCAGCACCAAAGGGACTAGCGGGGGGGATACGCAGTATTTT. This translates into CASTKGTSGGDTQYF.

CDR3 sequence (DNA): TGCGCCAGCAGCCCTCGGGCGATACCGGGGAGCTCCTACGAGCAGTACTTC. This sequence encodes CASSPRAIPGSSYEQYF. V is TRBV5-1 and J is TRBJ2-7, with D possibly being TRBD2 (5 bases). Trimming took 4 bases from V and 0 from J, leaving 20 bases between them. Germline CDR1 is SGHRS and CDR2 is YFSETQ. This CDR3 spans 17 amino acids.

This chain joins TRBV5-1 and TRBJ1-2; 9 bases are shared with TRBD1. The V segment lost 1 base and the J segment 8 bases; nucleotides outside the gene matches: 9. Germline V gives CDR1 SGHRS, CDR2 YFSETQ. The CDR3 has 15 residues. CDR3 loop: CASSLWGQGVEGYTF. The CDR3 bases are TGCGCCAGCAGCTTGTGGGGACAGGGAGTAGAAGGCTACACCTTC. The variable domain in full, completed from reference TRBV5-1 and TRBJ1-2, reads KAGVTQTPRYLIKTRGQQVTLSCSPISGHRSVSWYQQTPGQGLQFLFEYFSETQRNKGNFPGRFSGRQFSNSRSEMNVSTLELGDSALYLCASSLWGQGVEGYTFGSGTRLTVV.

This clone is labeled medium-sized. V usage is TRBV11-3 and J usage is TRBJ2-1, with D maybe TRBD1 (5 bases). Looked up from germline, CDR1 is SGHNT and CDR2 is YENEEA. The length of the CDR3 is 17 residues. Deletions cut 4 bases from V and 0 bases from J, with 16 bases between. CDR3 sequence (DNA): TGTGCCAGCAGCTCCCCACCCGGCAGGGCCTCCTACAATGAGCAGTTCTTC. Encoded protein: CASSSPPGRASYNEQFF. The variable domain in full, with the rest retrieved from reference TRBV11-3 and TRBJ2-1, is EAGVVQSPRYKIIEKKQPVAFWCNPISGHNTLYWYLQNLGQGPELLIRYENEEAVDDSQLPKDRFSAERLKGVDSTLKIQPAELGDSAVYLCASSSPPGRASYNEQFFGPGTRLTVL.

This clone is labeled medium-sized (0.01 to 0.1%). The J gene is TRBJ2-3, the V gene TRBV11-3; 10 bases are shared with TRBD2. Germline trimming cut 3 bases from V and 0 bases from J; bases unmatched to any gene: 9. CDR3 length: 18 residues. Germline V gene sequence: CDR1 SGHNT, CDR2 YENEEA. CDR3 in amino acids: CASSLVASGGTSTDTQYF. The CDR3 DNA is TGTGCCAGCAGCTTGGTGGCTAGCGGGGGCACTAGCACAGATACGCAGTATTTT.

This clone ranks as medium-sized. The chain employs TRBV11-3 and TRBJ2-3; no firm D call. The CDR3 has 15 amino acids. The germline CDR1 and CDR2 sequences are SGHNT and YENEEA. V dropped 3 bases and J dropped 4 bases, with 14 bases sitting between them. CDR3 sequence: CASSLDQQRADTQYF. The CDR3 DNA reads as TGTGCCAGCAGCTTGGATCAGCAAAGGGCAGATACGCAGTATTTT. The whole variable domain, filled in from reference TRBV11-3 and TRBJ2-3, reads EAGVVQSPRYKIIEKKQPVAFWCNPISGHNTLYWYLQNLGQGPELLIRYENEEAVDDSQLPKDRFSAERLKGVDSTLKIQPAELGDSAVYLCASSLDQQRADTQYFGPGTRLTVL.

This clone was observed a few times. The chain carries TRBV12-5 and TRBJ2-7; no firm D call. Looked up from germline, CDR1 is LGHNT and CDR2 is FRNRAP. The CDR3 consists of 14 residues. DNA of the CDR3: TGTGCCACCTCCGAGGACGCGAGCTCCTACGAGCAGTACTTC. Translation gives CATSEDASSYEQYF.

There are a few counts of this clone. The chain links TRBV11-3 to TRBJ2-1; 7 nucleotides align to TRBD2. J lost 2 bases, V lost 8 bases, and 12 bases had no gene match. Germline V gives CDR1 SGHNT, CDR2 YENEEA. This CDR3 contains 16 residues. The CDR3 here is CASGGPGGPTYNEQFF. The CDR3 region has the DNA TGTGCCAGCGGCGGACCGGGAGGACCCACCTACAATGAGCAGTTCTTC.

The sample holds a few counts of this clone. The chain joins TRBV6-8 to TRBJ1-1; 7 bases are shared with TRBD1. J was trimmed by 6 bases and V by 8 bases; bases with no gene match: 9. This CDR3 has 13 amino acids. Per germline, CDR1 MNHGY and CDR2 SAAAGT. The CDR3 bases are TGTGCCAGCGGGAACAGGGGATCGGCTGAAGCTTTCTTT. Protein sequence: CASGNRGSAEAFF.

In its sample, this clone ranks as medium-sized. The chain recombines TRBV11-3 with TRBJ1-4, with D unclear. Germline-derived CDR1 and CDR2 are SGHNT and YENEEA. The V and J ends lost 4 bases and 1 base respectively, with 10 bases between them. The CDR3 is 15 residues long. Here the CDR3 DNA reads TGTGCCAGCAGCTCCCGGACTGAAACTAATGAAAAACTGTTTTTT. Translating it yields CASSSRTETNEKLFF.

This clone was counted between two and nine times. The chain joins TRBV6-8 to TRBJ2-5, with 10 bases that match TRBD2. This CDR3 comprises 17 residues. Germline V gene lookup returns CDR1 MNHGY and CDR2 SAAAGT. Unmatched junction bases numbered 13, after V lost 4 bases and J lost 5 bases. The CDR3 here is CASSFSFSGRPWETQYF. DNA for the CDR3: TGTGCCAGCAGTTTCTCCTTTAGCGGGAGGCCGTGGGAGACCCAGTACTTC.

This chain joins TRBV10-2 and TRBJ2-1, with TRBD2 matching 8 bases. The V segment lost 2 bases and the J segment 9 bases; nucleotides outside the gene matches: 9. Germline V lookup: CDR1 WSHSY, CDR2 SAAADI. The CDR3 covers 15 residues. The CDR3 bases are TGCGCCAGCAGTGAGATACGAGCGGGAGACTTTGAGCAGTTCTTC. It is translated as CASSEIRAGDFEQFF.

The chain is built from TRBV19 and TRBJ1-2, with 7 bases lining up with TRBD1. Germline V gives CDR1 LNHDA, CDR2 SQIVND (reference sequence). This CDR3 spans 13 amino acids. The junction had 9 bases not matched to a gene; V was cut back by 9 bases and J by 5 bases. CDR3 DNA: TGTGCCAGCCAACGACAGGGATGGTATGGCTACACCTTC. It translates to CASQRQGWYGYTF.

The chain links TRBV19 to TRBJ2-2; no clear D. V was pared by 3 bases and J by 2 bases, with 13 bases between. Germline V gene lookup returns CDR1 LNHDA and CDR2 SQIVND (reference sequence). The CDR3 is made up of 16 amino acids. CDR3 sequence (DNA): TGTGCCAGTAGTATGCGCCTCATTGGAAACACCGGGGAGCTGTTTTTT. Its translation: CASSMRLIGNTGELFF.

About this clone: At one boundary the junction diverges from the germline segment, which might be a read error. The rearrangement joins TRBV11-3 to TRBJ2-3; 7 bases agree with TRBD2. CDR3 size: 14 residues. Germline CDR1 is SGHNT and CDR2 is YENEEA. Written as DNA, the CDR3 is TGTGCCAGCAGCCTAGACTCTAGCGGAAGGACGCAGTATTTT. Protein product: CASSLDSSGRTQYF.

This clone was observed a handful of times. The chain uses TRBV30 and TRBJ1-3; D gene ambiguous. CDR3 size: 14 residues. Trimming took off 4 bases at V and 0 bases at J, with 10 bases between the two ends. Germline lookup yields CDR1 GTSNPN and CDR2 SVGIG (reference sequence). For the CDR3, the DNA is TGTGCCTGGACTTTCACGCGCTCTGGAAACACCATATATTTT. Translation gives CAWTFTRSGNTIYF.

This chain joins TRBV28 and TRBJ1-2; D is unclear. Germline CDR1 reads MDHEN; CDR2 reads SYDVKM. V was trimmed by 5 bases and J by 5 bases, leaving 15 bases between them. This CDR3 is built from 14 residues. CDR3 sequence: CASSPVVLLYGYTF. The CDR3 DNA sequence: TGTGCCAGCAGTCCTGTTGTTTTGCTGTATGGCTACACCTTC.

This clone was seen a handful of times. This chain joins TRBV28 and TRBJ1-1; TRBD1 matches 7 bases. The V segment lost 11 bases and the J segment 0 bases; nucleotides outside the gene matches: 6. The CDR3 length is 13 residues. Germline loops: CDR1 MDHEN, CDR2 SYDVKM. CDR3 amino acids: CAVQGTLNTEAFF. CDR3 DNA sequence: TGTGCCGTACAGGGGACCCTGAACACTGAAGCTTTCTTT.

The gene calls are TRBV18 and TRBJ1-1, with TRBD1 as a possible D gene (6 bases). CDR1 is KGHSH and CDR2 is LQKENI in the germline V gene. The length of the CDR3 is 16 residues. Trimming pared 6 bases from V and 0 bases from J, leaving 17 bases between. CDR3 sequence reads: CASSAPGTRVNTEAFF. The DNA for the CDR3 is TGTGCCAGCTCGGCTCCCGGGACACGGGTGAACACTGAAGCTTTCTTT.

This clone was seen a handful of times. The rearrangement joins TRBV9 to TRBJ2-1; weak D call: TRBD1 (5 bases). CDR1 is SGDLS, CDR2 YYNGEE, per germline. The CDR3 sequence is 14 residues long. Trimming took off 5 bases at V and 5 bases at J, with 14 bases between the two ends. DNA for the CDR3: TGTGCCAGCAGTGAAACACAGGTTAACAATGAGCAGTTCTTC. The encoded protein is CASSETQVNNEQFF. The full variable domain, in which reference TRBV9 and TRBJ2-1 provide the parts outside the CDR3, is DSGVTQTPKHLITATGQRVTLRCSPRSGDLSVYWYQQSLDQGLQFLIQYYNGEERAKGNILERFSAQQFPDLHSELNLSSLELGDSALYFCASSETQVNNEQFFGPGTRLTVL.

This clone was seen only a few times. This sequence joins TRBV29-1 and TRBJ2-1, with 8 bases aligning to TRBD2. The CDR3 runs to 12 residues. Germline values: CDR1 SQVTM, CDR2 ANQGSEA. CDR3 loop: CRVKSGSDEQFF. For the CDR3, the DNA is TGCAGGGTTAAAAGCGGGAGCGATGAGCAGTTCTTC.

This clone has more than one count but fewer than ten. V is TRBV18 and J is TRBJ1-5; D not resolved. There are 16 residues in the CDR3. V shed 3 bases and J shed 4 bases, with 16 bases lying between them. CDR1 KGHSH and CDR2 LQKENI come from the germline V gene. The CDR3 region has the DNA TGTGCCAGCTCACCTCAACCGGACTCGGATAATCAGCCCCAGCATTTT. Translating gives CASSPQPDSDNQPQHF.